The 20 T cell receptor beta chains below come from one sample, sequenced in a study of glioma-infiltrating T cells after dendritic cell vaccination. The table came from immunoSEQ multiplex PCR; TCRdb's copy has only in-frame clones and leaves some out. Among fewer than 60,000 clones listed, approximately 90% were seen once. Indicated time point: after dendritic cell vaccination, including at tumor progression/relapse. This sample comprised blood, obtained after dendritic cell vaccination. Source of these receptors: a human donor with glioblastoma.

The rearrangement uses TRBV6-1 and TRBJ1-4; possibly TRBD1 for D (5 bases). The V and J ends lost 6 bases and 4 bases respectively, with 12 bases between them. The length of the CDR3 is 14 residues. Germline V gene lookup returns CDR1 MNHNS and CDR2 SASEGT. DNA of the CDR3: TGTGCCAGCAGCGGGACTGCTAGTAATGAAAAACTGTTTTTT. Translating it yields CASSGTASNEKLFF.

The chain joins TRBV5-4 to TRBJ1-2; D gene ambiguous. Germline values: CDR1 SGHNT, CDR2 YYREEE (reference sequence). This CDR3 contains 13 residues. V was pared by 4 bases and J by 10 bases, with 17 bases between. The CDR3 loop reads CASSPGALGDYTF. The CDR3 bases are TGTGCCAGCAGCCCGGGAGCATTAGGCGACTACACCTTC.

The chain uses TRBV5-1 and TRBJ2-1; 9 bases are shared with TRBD1. The germline CDR1 and CDR2 sequences are SGHRS and YFSETQ. CDR3 length: 16 amino acids. V shed 1 base and J 5 bases; nucleotides not matched to a gene: 7. The CDR3 nucleotides read TGCGCCAGCAGCTTGACCGGGACAGGGCAGGACAATGAGCAGTTCTTC. As protein: CASSLTGTGQDNEQFF.

J is TRBJ2-2 and V is TRBV28, with D unclear. Germline CDR1 and CDR2: MDHEN and SYDVKM. With 10 bases removed from V and 1 base from J, the gap between germline ends came to 7 bases. This CDR3 spans 12 amino acids. CDR3 in DNA: TGTGCCACCTCAGGGAACACCGGGGAGCTGTTTTTT. Residues: CATSGNTGELFF.

This clone was observed once. This chain uses TRBV7-2 with TRBJ2-7, with D perhaps matching TRBD1 (5 bases). Germline V lookup: CDR1 SGHTA, CDR2 FQGNSA. The CDR3 is 13 amino acids. V lost 6 bases and J 0 bases, leaving 9 bases between the germline ends. The CDR3 loop is CASSFTGSYEQYF. The CDR3 region has the DNA TGTGCCAGCAGTTTTACAGGCTCCTACGAGCAGTACTTC.

Written as DNA, the CDR3 is TGTGCCAGCAGCGGGAGGGAAAACACCGGGGAGCTGTTTTTT. It translates to CASSGRENTGELFF. The chain couples TRBV9 to TRBJ2-2; maybe TRBD2 (6 bases). CDR1 is SGDLS and CDR2 is YYNGEE in the germline V gene. The CDR3 spans 14 residues. V lost 3 bases and J 2 bases, leaving 8 bases between the germline ends.

The rearrangement links TRBV4-2 to TRBJ2-4; a possible D gene is TRBD1 (5 bases). Trimming removed 0 bases at V and 6 bases at J, with 12 bases between. Germline-derived CDR1 and CDR2 are LGHNA and YNFKEQ. The CDR3 runs 15 residues. The CDR3 region has the DNA TGTGCCAGCAGCCAAGATCTAGGGGCGGCAAACATTCAGTACTTC. This sequence encodes CASSQDLGAANIQYF.

V and J are TRBV5-6 and TRBJ1-2; 7 bases map to TRBD1. With V trimmed by 1 base and J by 8 bases, 5 bases remained unmatched. The CDR3 is 13 residues long. CDR1 is SGHDT and CDR2 is YYEEEE in the germline V gene. The CDR3 loop reads CASSLIQGEGYTF. The CDR3 DNA reads as TGTGCCAGCAGCTTGATCCAGGGGGAAGGCTACACCTTC.

V is TRBV18 and J is TRBJ1-1; D not resolved. The CDR3 totals 14 residues. The germline V gene encodes CDR1 KGHSH and CDR2 LQKENI. V was trimmed by 2 bases and J by 0 bases, leaving 7 bases between them. The CDR3 bases are TGTGCCAGCTCACCAGAGGTACTGAACACTGAAGCTTTCTTT. The encoded protein is CASSPEVLNTEAFF. Based on the CDR3 plus reference TRBV18 and TRBJ1-1, the full variable domain is NAGVMQNPRHLVRRRGQEARLRCSPMKGHSHVYWYRQLPEEGLKFMVYLQKENIIDESGMPKERFSAEFPKEGPSILRIQQVVRGDSAAYFCASSPEVLNTEAFFGQGTRLTVV.

J is TRBJ2-5 and V is TRBV18, with 15 bases that match TRBD2. The ends lost 0 bases at V and 5 bases at J; junction bases unmatched: 10. Germline V lookup: CDR1 KGHSH, CDR2 LQKENI. The CDR3 contains 19 residues. CDR3 nucleotides: TGTGCCAGCTCACCACCACTCGGGACTAGCGGGAGGCCATGGGAGACCCAGTACTTC. Its translation: CASSPPLGTSGRPWETQYF.

The V call is TRBV9, the J call TRBJ2-3; tentative D call: TRBD2 (5 bases). Germline CDR1 and CDR2: SGDLS and YYNGEE. CDR3 length: 15 residues. V was clipped by 3 bases and J by 4 bases, with 15 bases between them. CDR3 sequence reads: CASSGTEGLPDTQYF. The CDR3 region has the DNA TGTGCCAGCAGCGGCACCGAGGGCCTTCCAGATACGCAGTATTTT.

This clone was counted a single time. The rearrangement links TRBV6-5 to TRBJ2-7, with TRBD1 matching over 7 bases. The J segment lost 4 bases and the V segment lost 0 bases, leaving 6 bases of the junction unmatched. Germline V CDR1 and CDR2: MNHEY, SVGAGI. This CDR3 spans 15 amino acids. CDR3 in DNA: TGTGCCAGCAGTTACTCGCGGCAGGGGGTGTACGAGCAGTACTTC. This encodes CASSYSRQGVYEQYF.

About this clone: One end of the junction fails to match germline, which may point to a read error. J is TRBJ2-2 and V is TRBV7-7; D is unclear. From germline, CDR1 is SSHAT and CDR2 FNYEAQ (reference sequence). The length of the CDR3 is 15 residues. CDR3 sequence (DNA): TGTGCTAGCAGCCCCTACGGTGAGAACACCGGGGAGCTGTTTTTT. This sequence encodes CASSPYGENTGELFF.

The chain has TRBV27 and TRBJ1-3, with 7 bases that match TRBD1. Trimming at V came to 6 bases and at J to 0 bases, leaving 5 bases not matched to a gene. The CDR3 consists of 15 residues. Germline values: CDR1 MNHEY, CDR2 SMNVEV (reference sequence). The CDR3 coding sequence is TGTGCCAGCAGCCAGGGGGTGAGCTCTGGAAACACCATATATTTT. It is translated as CASSQGVSSGNTIYF.

This clone turned up a few times. The chain has TRBV28 and TRBJ2-3; 8 nucleotides match TRBD2. The length of the CDR3 is 15 residues. J lost 6 bases, V lost 2 bases, and 7 bases had no gene match. Germline V gene sequence: CDR1 MDHEN, CDR2 SYDVKM. The CDR3 is CASSLPGLASDTQYF. The CDR3 bases are TGTGCCAGCAGTTTACCAGGACTAGCATCCGATACGCAGTATTTT.

This clone was seen a single time. The V gene is TRBV12-5, the J gene TRBJ2-7; 9 bases fit TRBD1. After removal of 6 bases from V and 6 bases from J, the junction contained 15 bases not matched to a gene. Germline V gene data show CDR1 as LGHNT and CDR2 as FRNRAP. This CDR3 region has 16 residues. The CDR3 spells CASGNHRDRVKGEQYF. DNA for the CDR3: TGTGCTAGTGGCAACCACCGGGACAGGGTAAAGGGCGAGCAGTACTTC.

CDR3: CAWAPTHYGYTF. The CDR3 nucleotides read TGTGCCTGGGCCCCGACTCACTATGGCTACACCTTC. The gene calls are TRBV30 and TRBJ1-2, with no clear D. The length of the CDR3 is 12 residues. V lost 5 bases and J 3 bases, leaving 10 bases between the germline ends. The V gene's germline CDR1 is GTSNPN and CDR2 SVGIG (reference sequence).

The chain employs TRBV6-1 and TRBJ1-3, with 9 bases matching TRBD1. J was trimmed by 4 bases and V by 11 bases; bases with no gene match: 9. CDR3 size: 14 residues. The germline V gene has CDR1 MNHNS and CDR2 SASEGT. The CDR3 is CALNPGTGGNTIYF. CDR3 nucleotide sequence: TGTGCCCTAAACCCCGGGACAGGGGGAAACACCATATATTTT.

This rearrangement joins TRBV5-6 to TRBJ1-2, with TRBD1 as a possible D gene (5 bases). CDR3 size: 13 residues. V gave up 1 base and J gave up 2 bases, with 6 bases separating them. In germline, CDR1 is SGHDT, CDR2 YYEEEE. The CDR3 sequence is CASSLNRNYGYTF. The CDR3 DNA follows: TGTGCCAGCAGCTTGAACAGGAACTATGGCTACACCTTC.

This clone was counted a few times. The chain is built from TRBV18 and TRBJ1-1; 7 positions agree with TRBD1. Germline V gene data show CDR1 as KGHSH and CDR2 as LQKENI. This CDR3 comprises 16 residues. V shed 3 bases and J 0 bases; nucleotides not matched to a gene: 7. The DNA of the CDR3 is TGTGCCAGCTCACCGATGCTACAGGGGATGAACACTGAAGCTTTCTTT. Residues: CASSPMLQGMNTEAFF.